The following is a T cell receptor beta chain sequence with its context. Sequencing was performed with immunoSEQ multiplex PCR; in TCRdb, only in-frame clones are kept and a portion is missing. The profile shows about 44,000 clones, about 96% of them singletons. This sample is drawn from a study of technical replicates of blood from several donors. This CDR3 has 14 residues. Germline V gene sequence: CDR1 SQVTM, CDR2 ANQGSEA. V lost 7 bases to trimming and J lost 2 bases; unmatched junction nucleotides: 9. The clonotype comes from a human donor in good health. Material for sequencing was T cells isolated from PBMCs. The V and J genes are TRBV29-1 and TRBJ1-1; TRBD1 matches 8 bases. The CDR3 bases are TGCAGCGGGACACCAACAGGGGGTAACACTGAAGCTTTCTTT. Amino acid sequence: CSGTPTGGNTEAFF.